The entry below gives a single TCR beta chain sequence along with its context. Its cognate antigen is unknown. The data belong to a study of PD-1 blockade in classical Hodgkin lymphoma. Study findings and constraints: It was among complete responders that baseline diversity resembled that of newly diagnosed patients. Whatever underlies the repertoire differences (possibly disease activity or prior therapy) remains undefined. Diminished baseline TCR diversity has been reported in newly diagnosed patients relative to healthy donors. With CD4+ cells, TCR diversity rose significantly by C4D1, but not with CD8+ cells.

All the patients suffered relapse after autologous stem cell transplantation, and brentuximab vedotin exposure differed. Sequencing used immunoSEQ multiplex PCR; TCRdb keeps in-frame clones, though not all of them. The sample lists about 59,000 clones, 90% occurring once. CDR1 is KGHSH and CDR2 is LQKENI in the germline V gene. V was clipped by 4 bases and J by 6 bases; unmatched bases: 3. CDR3 length: 13 residues. This chain links TRBV18 with TRBJ1-5, with TRBD1 matching over 7 bases. The TCR originated in a human donor with classical Hodgkin lymphoma. The sample here was peripheral blood mononuclear cells (PBMCs), taken at baseline. CDR3 DNA sequence: TGTGCCAGCTCACAGGGGGCGGGTCAGCCCCAGCATTTT. Encoded protein: CASSQGAGQPQHF. The full variable domain, rest sourced from reference TRBV18 and TRBJ1-5, is NAGVMQNPRHLVRRRGQEARLRCSPMKGHSHVYWYRQLPEEGLKFMVYLQKENIIDESGMPKERFSAEFPKEGPSILRIQQVVRGDSAAYFCASSQGAGQPQHFGDGTRLSIL.